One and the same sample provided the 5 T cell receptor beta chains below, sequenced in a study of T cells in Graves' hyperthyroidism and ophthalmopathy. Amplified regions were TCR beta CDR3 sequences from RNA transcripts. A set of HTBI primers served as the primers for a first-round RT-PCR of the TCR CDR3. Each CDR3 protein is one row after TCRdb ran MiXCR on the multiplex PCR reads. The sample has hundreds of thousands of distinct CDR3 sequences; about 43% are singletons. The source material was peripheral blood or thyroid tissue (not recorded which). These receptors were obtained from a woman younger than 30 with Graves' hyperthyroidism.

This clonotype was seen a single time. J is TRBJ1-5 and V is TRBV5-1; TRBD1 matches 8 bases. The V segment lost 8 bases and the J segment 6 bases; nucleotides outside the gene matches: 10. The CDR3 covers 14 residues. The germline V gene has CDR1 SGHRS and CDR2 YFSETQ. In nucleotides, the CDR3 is TGCGCCAGTGACGGGACAGGAACCATTCAGCCCCAGCATTTT. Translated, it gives CASDGTGTIQPQHF.

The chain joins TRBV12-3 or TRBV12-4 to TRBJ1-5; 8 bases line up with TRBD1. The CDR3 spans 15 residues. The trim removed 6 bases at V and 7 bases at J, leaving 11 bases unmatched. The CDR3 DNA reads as TGTGCCAGCAGGGCACGGCAGGGGGCAGACCAGCCCCAGCATTTT. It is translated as CASRARQGADQPQHF.

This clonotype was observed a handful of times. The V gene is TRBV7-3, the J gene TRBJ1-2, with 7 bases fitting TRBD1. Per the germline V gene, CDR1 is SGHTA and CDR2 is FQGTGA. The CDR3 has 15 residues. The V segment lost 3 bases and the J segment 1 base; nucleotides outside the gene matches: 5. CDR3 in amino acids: CASSLGTALNYGYTF. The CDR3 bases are TGTGCCAGCAGCTTGGGGACAGCTCTTAACTATGGCTACACCTTC.

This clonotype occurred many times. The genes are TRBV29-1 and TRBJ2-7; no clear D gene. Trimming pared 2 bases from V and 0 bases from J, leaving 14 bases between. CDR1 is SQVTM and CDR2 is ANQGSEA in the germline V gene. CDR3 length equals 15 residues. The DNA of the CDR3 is TGCAGCGTTGAACCAGCGTCCTCATCCTCCTACGAGCAGTACTTC. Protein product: CSVEPASSSSYEQYF.

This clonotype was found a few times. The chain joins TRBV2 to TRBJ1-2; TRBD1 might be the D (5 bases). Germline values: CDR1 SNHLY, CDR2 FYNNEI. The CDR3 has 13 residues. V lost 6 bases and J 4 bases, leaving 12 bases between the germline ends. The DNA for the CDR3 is TGTGCCAGCAGGCGGGACGGGATCTATGGCTACACCTTC. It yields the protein CASRRDGIYGYTF. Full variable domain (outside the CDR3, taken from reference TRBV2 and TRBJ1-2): EPEVTQTPSHQVTQMGQEVILRCVPISNHLYFYWYRQILGQKVEFLVSFYNNEISEKSEIFDDQFSVERPDGSNFTLKIRSTKLEDSAMYFCASRRDGIYGYTFGSGTRLTVV.